What follows describes a single TCR beta chain. The data were obtained in a study of blood T cell repertoires in COVID-19. Study information: PBMCs, B-cell-depleted T cells, or T cells were the source of the cDNA or gDNA that made up the material.

Enrollees, roughly 18 to 95 years old, lived in approximately 25 US areas. The repertoire was sequenced with immunoSEQ multiplex PCR; TCRdb's copy has only in-frame clones and lacks some. The table lists under 300,000 clones, around nine tenths of them singletons. V gave up 5 bases and J gave up 2 bases, with 10 bases separating them. Germline loops: CDR1 MNHEY, CDR2 SVGAGI. The length of the CDR3 is 14 residues. The chain carries TRBV6-5 and TRBJ1-3; D is uncertain. This receptor was identified in a woman aged 55 to 70 who had recovered from COVID-19. Sequenced sample: PBMCs or T cells enriched from blood (not recorded which). The CDR3 loop reads CASSPQVAGNTIYF. The DNA for the CDR3 is TGTGCCAGCAGTCCCCAGGTAGCTGGAAACACCATATATTTT.